Below are 32 T cell receptor beta chains sequenced from a single sample in a study of T cells in Graves' hyperthyroidism and ophthalmopathy. Researchers took RNA transcripts and amplified the TCR beta CDR3 regions from them. An initial round of RT-PCR targeting the TCR CDR3 relied on the HTBI primer set. MiXCR, run by TCRdb on the multiplex PCR reads, gives a single entry per CDR3 protein. Of hundreds of thousands of distinct CDR3 sequences listed, roughly a fifth were seen once; the top ten hold 35% to 40%. Sequencing used blood. The receptor source for this set is a man aged 50 or older with Graves' ophthalmopathy.

CDR3 DNA sequence: TGCAGTGCTCATCCCACGGGAGGGCCGAATGGTGAGCAGTTCTTC. Residues: CSAHPTGGPNGEQFF. The V gene is TRBV20-1, the J gene TRBJ2-1; 8 bases are shared with TRBD2. The J segment lost 9 bases and the V segment lost 5 bases, leaving 15 bases of the junction unmatched. The germline V gene has CDR1 DFQATT and CDR2 SNEGSKA (reference sequence). The CDR3 has 15 amino acids.

This clonotype has ten or more counts. The chain links TRBV6-1 to TRBJ1-5; perhaps TRBD1 as D (6 bases). The V and J ends lost 6 bases and 0 bases respectively, with 12 bases between them. Per germline, CDR1 MNHNS and CDR2 SASEGT. The CDR3 length is 15 residues. The CDR3 loop reads CASRVTGVSNQPQHF. As DNA, the CDR3 is TGTGCCAGCAGAGTGACAGGAGTTAGCAATCAGCCCCAGCATTTT.

This clonotype was recorded at least ten times. The chain links TRBV6-5 to TRBJ2-7, with 8 bases aligning to TRBD1. J lost 4 bases, V lost 2 bases, and 4 bases had no gene match. The CDR3 is made up of 14 amino acids. Germline V gene data show CDR1 as MNHEY and CDR2 as SVGAGI. The CDR3 spells CASSYGDRIYEQYF. CDR3 in DNA: TGTGCCAGCAGTTACGGGGACAGGATATACGAGCAGTACTTC.

This clonotype was picked up many times. The CDR3 coding sequence is TGCGCCACCAAGGGAGGAACTAGCGGCTACGAGCAGTACTTC. This codes for CATKGGTSGYEQYF. V is TRBV5-1 and J is TRBJ2-7; the match to TRBD2 covers 8 bases. The CDR3 covers 14 residues. Germline V CDR1 and CDR2: SGHRS, YFSETQ. V dropped 9 bases and J dropped 3; count of bases not matched to a gene: 11.

This clonotype was seen many times. V and J are TRBV11-1 and TRBJ2-7; the D gene is possibly TRBD1 (6 bases). CDR3 size: 14 residues. Trimming removed 3 bases at V and 4 bases at J, with 13 bases between. The germline V gene encodes CDR1 SGHAT and CDR2 FQDESV (reference sequence). The CDR3: CASSLWQGHYEQYF. In DNA form, the CDR3 reads TGTGCCAGCAGCTTGTGGCAGGGACATTACGAGCAGTACTTC.

The chain has TRBV20-1 and TRBJ1-1; D remains unclear. V shed 6 bases and J shed 1 base, with 6 bases lying between them. Germline assignment: CDR1 DFQATT and CDR2 SNEGSKA (reference sequence). The CDR3 length is 11 residues. The CDR3 is CSAFGNTEAFF. DNA of the CDR3: TGCAGTGCATTTGGGAACACTGAAGCTTTCTTT.

The CDR3 DNA reads TGCGCCAGCGCTAGCGGGAGCTCCTACAATGAGCAGTTCTTC. As protein: CASASGSSYNEQFF. The chain recombines TRBV5-1 with TRBJ2-1, with 10 bases identical to TRBD2. This CDR3 spans 14 amino acids. CDR1 and CDR2 (germline): SGHRS, YFSETQ. After removal of 7 bases from V and 0 bases from J, the junction contained 1 base not matched to a gene.

This clonotype was seen at least ten times. The V and J genes are TRBV7-2 and TRBJ1-4; no firm D call. Germline CDR1 and CDR2: SGHTA and FQGNSA. The CDR3 consists of 15 residues. Trimming cost V 5 bases and J 8 bases, with 18 bases left between them. In DNA, the CDR3 is TGTGCCAGCAGCCCGGCCGTCGGGAAGCGGGAAAAACTGTTTTTT. Its protein product is CASSPAVGKREKLFF.

In its sample, this clonotype was seen a few times. A read error is possible here, since a much larger clone lies one base away. The gene calls are TRBV2 and TRBJ2-1; the match to TRBD2 covers 7 bases. Per the germline V gene, CDR1 is SNHLY and CDR2 is FYNNEI. The V gene end was trimmed by 10 bases and the J gene end by 0 bases; junction bases not matched to a gene: 9. This CDR3 is 15 amino acids long. CDR3 sequence reads: CATPLAESSYNEQFF. CDR3 DNA: TGTGCCACTCCTCTAGCGGAGAGCTCCTACAATGAGCAGTTCTTC.

This sequence joins TRBV3-1 and TRBJ2-1; TRBD1 is a possible D gene (7 bases). This CDR3 is built from 17 residues. Germline V CDR1 and CDR2: LGHDT, YNNKEL (reference sequence). Trimming removed 0 bases from V and 2 bases from J, with 14 bases in between. The CDR3 DNA follows: TGTGCCAGCAGCCAAGAGGTCTCAGGGGGGACCTACAATGAGCAGTTCTTC. Its protein product is CASSQEVSGGTYNEQFF.

The V and J genes are TRBV20-1 and TRBJ2-7, with D uncertain. The CDR3 contains 15 residues. Germline CDR1 reads DFQATT; CDR2 reads SNEGSKA (reference sequence). Trimming left V 0 bases short and J 6 bases short, with 18 bases between. The CDR3 reads CSARDLEQVSSEQYF. In DNA form, the CDR3 reads TGCAGTGCTAGAGATCTCGAACAAGTTAGCTCCGAGCAGTACTTC.

This clonotype was counted a few times. The V call is TRBV11-1, the J call TRBJ2-6; D remains unclear. The CDR3 sequence is 12 residues long. Germline CDR1 is SGHAT and CDR2 is FQDESV (reference sequence). Between the trimmed V and J ends, which lost 8 bases and 4 bases, there was a span of 6 bases. CDR3 nucleotide sequence: TGTGCCAGCCAGACAGGGGCCAACGTCCTGACTTTC. The encoded protein is CASQTGANVLTF.

Regarding this clonotype: A much larger clone lies one base from this, so it may be a read error. This chain uses TRBV11-2 with TRBJ2-3, with TRBD2 matching over 7 bases. From germline, CDR1 is SGHAT and CDR2 FQNNGV. This CDR3 spans 15 amino acids. CDR3 region: CASSPRLPGGDTRYF. CDR3 DNA sequence: TGTGCCAGCAGCCCGAGATTACCGGGAGGAGATACGCGGTATTTT.

CDR3 loop: CASSSTSATGELFF. The DNA for the CDR3 is TGCGCCAGCAGCTCGACTAGCGCCACCGGGGAGCTGTTTTTT. The chain carries TRBV5-1 and TRBJ2-2; 8 nucleotides line up with TRBD2. V gave up 3 bases and J gave up 4 bases; unmatched junction bases: 2. The germline CDR1 and CDR2 sequences are SGHRS and YFSETQ. This CDR3 has 14 residues.

This clonotype has at least ten counts. V is TRBV5-1 and J is TRBJ2-1, with D tentatively TRBD1 (5 bases). The V end lost 7 bases, the J end lost 4 bases, and 12 bases lay between the germline ends. CDR3 size: 13 residues. CDR1 SGHRS and CDR2 YFSETQ come from the germline V gene. Here the CDR3 reads CASSPQVYNEQFF. In nucleotides, the CDR3 is TGCGCCAGCTCCCCACAGGTTTACAATGAGCAGTTCTTC.

This chain joins TRBV2 and TRBJ2-3; 9 bases are a match to TRBD2. The V segment lost 6 bases and the J segment 5 bases; nucleotides outside the gene matches: 9. Germline lookup yields CDR1 SNHLY and CDR2 FYNNEI. The CDR3 spans 15 residues. The CDR3: CASRLAGEQGDTQYF. CDR3 DNA: TGTGCCAGCAGATTAGCGGGAGAACAGGGAGATACGCAGTATTTT.

This chain links TRBV2 with TRBJ2-5; 8 bases are shared with TRBD1. CDR1 is SNHLY, CDR2 FYNNEI, per germline. The CDR3 is 14 residues long. With V trimmed by 4 bases and J by 5 bases, 6 bases remained unmatched. This CDR3 is CASSASGGLETQYF. CDR3 DNA: TGTGCCAGCAGTGCCTCAGGGGGCCTGGAGACCCAGTACTTC.

This clonotype was recorded at least ten times. The chain uses TRBV3-1 and TRBJ1-2; maybe TRBD1 (5 bases). Germline CDR1 and CDR2: LGHDT and YNNKEL (reference sequence). CDR3 length: 13 amino acids. Trimming took off 1 base at V and 5 bases at J, with 8 bases between the two ends. CDR3 bases: TGTGCCAGCAGCCAAGTCAGGGATTATGGCTACACCTTC. Its translation: CASSQVRDYGYTF.

This clonotype has at least ten counts. This rearrangement joins TRBV20-1 to TRBJ1-1, with 7 bases that match TRBD1. The junction had 15 bases not matched to a gene; V was cut back by 5 bases and J by 3 bases. CDR3 length: 16 amino acids. Germline values: CDR1 DFQATT, CDR2 SNEGSKA (reference sequence). CDR3 coding DNA: TGCAGTGCTGAATTATTGGGACAGCCCAGATACACTGAAGCTTTCTTT. As protein: CSAELLGQPRYTEAFF.

There are many counts of this clonotype. The chain uses TRBV28 and TRBJ1-1, with 8 bases lining up with TRBD1. The V segment lost 4 bases and the J segment 0 bases; nucleotides outside the gene matches: 7. CDR3 size: 16 residues. CDR1 MDHEN and CDR2 SYDVKM come from the germline V gene. The chain's CDR3 is CASSYQGANLNTEAFF. The DNA of the CDR3 is TGTGCCAGCAGTTACCAGGGGGCCAATCTGAACACTGAAGCTTTCTTT.

This clonotype was counted at least ten times. The rearrangement links TRBV27 to TRBJ2-3, with D perhaps TRBD1 (5 bases). The CDR3 sequence is 15 residues long. The germline V and J ends were trimmed by 11 bases and 1 base, with 19 bases remaining between them. Per germline, CDR1 MNHEY and CDR2 SMNVEV (reference sequence). The CDR3 is CASGILGLGTDTQYF. DNA of the CDR3: TGTGCCTCAGGGATTCTCGGGTTAGGCACAGATACGCAGTATTTT.

This clonotype has just a few counts. The J gene is TRBJ1-2, the V gene TRBV2; D might be TRBD1 (6 bases). This CDR3 region has 11 residues. Germline loops: CDR1 SNHLY, CDR2 FYNNEI. V shed 10 bases and J shed 7 bases, with 13 bases lying between them. The CDR3 loop reads CATTQGFGYTF. As DNA, the CDR3 is TGTGCCACCACACAGGGTTTTGGCTACACCTTC.

On this clonotype itself: Compared with germline, one end of the junction differs, possibly owing to a read error. J is TRBJ1-5 and V is TRBV28; 7 positions match TRBD1. Per the germline V gene, CDR1 is MDHEN and CDR2 is SYDVKM. CDR3 size: 12 residues. CDR3 amino acids: CASSLKGQPHHF. Here the CDR3 DNA reads TGTGCCAGCAGTCTCAAGGGACAGCCCCATCATTTT.

The chain has TRBV19 and TRBJ2-7; D possibly corresponds to TRBD2 (5 bases). This CDR3 has 14 residues. Per the germline V gene, CDR1 is LNHDA and CDR2 is SQIVND (reference sequence). The germline V and J ends were trimmed by 7 bases and 7 bases, with 20 bases remaining between them. CDR3 nucleotides: TGTGCCAGTAATCCCGGGATTAGTCTTAAAGAGCAGTACTTC. Protein: CASNPGISLKEQYF.

The chain joins TRBV20-1 to TRBJ2-5; the match to TRBD2 covers 7 bases. In germline, CDR1 is DFQATT, CDR2 SNEGSKA (reference sequence). CDR3 size: 11 residues. The trim removed 1 base at V and 9 bases at J, leaving 2 bases unmatched. Here the CDR3 DNA reads TGCAGTGCTAGAGTGGCGGGGGCCCAGTACTTC. Translating it yields CSARVAGAQYF.

The V gene is TRBV24-1, the J gene TRBJ2-7, with 7 positions matching TRBD1. The CDR3 sequence is 13 residues long. Germline-derived CDR1 and CDR2 are KGHDR and SFDVKD. Losses at the gene ends were 3 bases for V and 5 bases for J; bases not matched to a gene: 3. The CDR3 spells CATSDGTVDEQYF. The CDR3 DNA follows: TGTGCCACCAGTGATGGGACAGTCGACGAGCAGTACTTC.

The chain uses TRBV9 and TRBJ2-3; 7 positions match TRBD2. This CDR3 contains 17 residues. Germline CDR1 and CDR2: SGDLS and YYNGEE. Trimming cost V 7 bases and J 3 bases; bases outside gene matches: 17. This chain's CDR3 is CASGEGIAGPGTDTQYF. The CDR3 DNA is TGTGCCAGCGGGGAGGGGATAGCAGGCCCCGGGACAGATACGCAGTATTTT.

The rearrangement joins TRBV11-1 to TRBJ2-2, with 12 bases identical to TRBD2. The germline V gene has CDR1 SGHAT and CDR2 FQDESV (reference sequence). The CDR3 has 18 residues. Trimming removed 5 bases from V and 4 bases from J; junction bases left unmatched: 11. The CDR3 reads CASSPRTGTSGFTGELFF. The CDR3 DNA follows: TGTGCCAGCAGCCCACGGACAGGGACTAGCGGGTTCACCGGGGAGCTGTTTTTT.

This chain joins TRBV15 and TRBJ1-1; unclear D gene. The germline V gene encodes CDR1 LNHNV and CDR2 YYDKDF (reference sequence). The CDR3 has 13 amino acids. The V end lost 3 bases, the J end lost 2 bases, and 7 bases lay between the germline ends. This CDR3 reads CATSSYTNTEAFF. Here the CDR3 DNA reads TGTGCCACCAGCAGTTATACAAACACTGAAGCTTTCTTT.

This clonotype was observed a handful of times. The rearrangement links TRBV6-2 or TRBV6-3 to TRBJ2-3, with 12 bases lining up with TRBD2. This CDR3 comprises 16 residues. Looked up from germline, CDR1 is MNHEY and CDR2 is SVGEGT. V was clipped by 4 bases and J by 4 bases; unmatched bases: 6. CDR3 nucleotide sequence: TGTGCCAGCAGTTGGACTAGCGGGACTGGGGCAGATACGCAGTATTTT. This encodes CASSWTSGTGADTQYF.

This clonotype was detected ten times or more. The chain links TRBV24-1 to TRBJ2-1; TRBD2 matches 9 bases. CDR3 length equals 15 residues. Germline CDR1 reads KGHDR; CDR2 reads SFDVKD. J gave up 6 bases and V 6 bases, and 8 bases lay outside the gene matches. CDR3 residues: CATSRLADRSNEQFF. The CDR3 DNA reads as TGTGCCACCAGTAGACTAGCGGATAGATCCAATGAGCAGTTCTTC.

This clonotype came up many times. The chain is built from TRBV20-1 and TRBJ2-7; the D is unclear. CDR3 size: 13 residues. V was trimmed by 6 bases and J by 2 bases, leaving 14 bases between them. CDR1 and CDR2 (germline): DFQATT, SNEGSKA (reference sequence). Here the CDR3 reads CSANTWDAYEQYF. DNA of the CDR3: TGCAGTGCCAATACGTGGGATGCCTACGAGCAGTACTTC.